Each of the 32 T cell receptor beta chains below was sequenced from the same sample in a study of blood T cell repertoires in COVID-19. Generated by immunoSEQ multiplex PCR, the TCRdb table keeps only in-frame clones and is missing some. The data contain some 120,000 clones, 71% of them seen just once; the ten biggest clones take up under 1%. What was sequenced was peripheral blood. These receptors all stem from a human donor with acute or convalescent COVID-19. The donor label of this sample is uncertain.

The rearrangement uses TRBV30 and TRBJ1-6; D not certain. V lost 1 base to trimming and J lost 10 bases, with 11 bases between them. This CDR3 is built from 13 residues. Germline CDR1 reads GTSNPN; CDR2 reads SVGIG (reference sequence). In DNA, the CDR3 is TGTGCCTGGAGTGGGGTTATGGGCTCACCCCTCCACTTT. Its protein is CAWSGVMGSPLHF.

V is TRBV9 and J is TRBJ1-2; TRBD1 aligns across 12 bases. CDR3 length: 15 residues. Germline V gene data show CDR1 as SGDLS and CDR2 as YYNGEE. V shed 4 bases and J 8 bases; nucleotides not matched to a gene: 9. The CDR3 DNA sequence: TGTGCCAGCAGCACCAGACCGGGACAGGGGGCGGGCTACACCTTC. As protein: CASSTRPGQGAGYTF.

V usage is TRBV11-3 and J usage is TRBJ1-1, with 9 positions matching TRBD1. Germline assignment: CDR1 SGHNT and CDR2 YENEEA. V was pared by 5 bases and J by 5 bases, with 9 bases of the junction left unmatched. CDR3 size: 15 residues. In nucleotides, the CDR3 is TGTGCCAGCAGCCCGGGACAGGGAGAGGGAACTGAAGCTTTCTTT. It specifies CASSPGQGEGTEAFF.

The CDR3 DNA follows: TGTGCCAGCAGCTCCGCGGGACAGGGTAGGGAGACCCAGTACTTC. The encoded protein is CASSSAGQGRETQYF. V usage is TRBV11-2 and J usage is TRBJ2-5; 9 nucleotides match TRBD1. CDR1 and CDR2 (germline): SGHAT, FQNNGV. Trimming took 4 bases from V and 5 from J; bases not matched to a gene: 8. CDR3 length: 15 residues.

The V gene is TRBV5-1, the J gene TRBJ2-5; TRBD1 matches at 8 bases. Germline V gene data show CDR1 as SGHRS and CDR2 as YFSETQ. The ends lost 5 bases at V and 3 bases at J; junction bases unmatched: 6. The CDR3 is 14 residues long. CDR3 bases: TGCGCCAGCAGGGCAGGGGGCGGGGAAGAGACCCAGTACTTC. It codes for CASRAGGGEETQYF.

The chain carries TRBV28 and TRBJ1-1, with 9 bases identical to TRBD1. Germline CDR1 is MDHEN and CDR2 is SYDVKM. This CDR3 has 18 residues. Trimming removed 1 base from V and 3 bases from J; junction bases left unmatched: 12. The CDR3 DNA reads as TGTGCCAGCAGTTTATTATCCACAGGGGGCGCGATGTACACTGAAGCTTTCTTT. Translation: CASSLLSTGGAMYTEAFF.

This sequence joins TRBV7-6 and TRBJ1-2; 10 bases map to TRBD1. The CDR3 covers 13 residues. V trimming: 5 bases; J trimming: 11 bases; junction bases outside the gene matches: 8. Germline CDR1 SGHVS, CDR2 FNYEAQ. This chain's CDR3 is CASSAGQGVKYTF. The CDR3 nucleotides are TGTGCCAGCAGCGCTGGACAGGGGGTGAAGTACACCTTC.

The chain joins TRBV20-1 to TRBJ1-2; 7 nucleotides match TRBD1. This CDR3 is built from 11 residues. J lost 4 bases, V lost 5 bases, and 1 base had no gene match. Germline V gene sequence: CDR1 DFQATT, CDR2 SNEGSKA (reference sequence). DNA for the CDR3: TGCAGTGCTTCAGGGGGCTATGGCTACACCTTC. Protein: CSASGGYGYTF.

The V gene is TRBV5-4, the J gene TRBJ1-1; D gene uncertain. V lost 1 base to trimming and J lost 4 bases, with 11 bases between them. Germline CDR1 SGHNT, CDR2 YYREEE (reference sequence). The CDR3 totals 14 residues. This chain's CDR3 is CASSLPREGTEAFF. The CDR3 DNA reads as TGTGCCAGCAGCTTGCCCCGGGAGGGCACTGAAGCTTTCTTT.

This clone has at least ten counts. V is TRBV19 and J is TRBJ1-1; unclear D gene. The V end lost 4 bases, the J end lost 10 bases, and 16 bases lay between the germline ends. The CDR3 loop spans 13 amino acids. CDR1 and CDR2 (germline): LNHDA, SQIVND (reference sequence). This CDR3 is CASSSYPAAGAFF. DNA of the CDR3: TGTGCCAGTAGTAGCTATCCCGCTGCTGGAGCTTTCTTT.

The genes are TRBV6-5 and TRBJ1-5, with D maybe TRBD1 (5 bases). Germline CDR1 and CDR2: MNHEY and SVGAGI. The CDR3 sequence is 14 residues long. V gave up 6 bases and J gave up 4 bases, with 13 bases separating them. This CDR3 reads CASSRGTGNQPQHF. The CDR3 DNA is TGTGCCAGCAGCCGCGGGACGGGAAATCAGCCCCAGCATTTT.

The gene calls are TRBV5-1 and TRBJ1-2, with a weak D call TRBD1 (5 bases). This CDR3 has 14 amino acids. V was trimmed by 4 bases and J by 8 bases, leaving 18 bases between them. Germline V lookup: CDR1 SGHRS, CDR2 YFSETQ. In DNA form, the CDR3 reads TGCGCCAGCAGCCCCCTCGACAGTCTTGGAGGCTACACCTTC. Translated: CASSPLDSLGGYTF.

J is TRBJ2-2 and V is TRBV11-3; 8 bases line up with TRBD1. Trimming took 4 bases from V and 4 from J; bases not matched to a gene: 8. This CDR3 comprises 16 residues. CDR1 and CDR2 (germline): SGHNT, YENEEA. CDR3 DNA: TGTGCCAGCAGCTCCGGACAGGGCGTGGGCACCGGGGAGCTGTTTTTT. Translated: CASSSGQGVGTGELFF. Full variable domain (missing parts from reference TRBV11-3 and TRBJ2-2): EAGVVQSPRYKIIEKKQPVAFWCNPISGHNTLYWYLQNLGQGPELLIRYENEEAVDDSQLPKDRFSAERLKGVDSTLKIQPAELGDSAVYLCASSSGQGVGTGELFFGEGSRLTVL.

The chain carries TRBV5-1 and TRBJ2-2; D perhaps matches TRBD1 (6 bases). Per the germline V gene, CDR1 is SGHRS and CDR2 is YFSETQ. This CDR3 contains 15 residues. V was clipped by 2 bases and J by 11 bases, with 19 bases between them. The CDR3 spells CASSFSGDFFNELFF. Written as DNA, the CDR3 is TGCGCCAGCAGCTTTTCAGGGGATTTCTTTAACGAGCTGTTTTTT.

The chain couples TRBV2 to TRBJ1-3, with TRBD1 identical over 8 bases. This CDR3 is 13 amino acids long. Germline-derived CDR1 and CDR2 are SNHLY and FYNNEI. V lost 6 bases to trimming and J lost 7 bases; unmatched junction nucleotides: 5. This CDR3 reads CASRDRGPNTIYF. In nucleotides, the CDR3 is TGTGCCAGCAGAGACAGGGGTCCCAACACCATATATTTT.

The genes are TRBV27 and TRBJ2-5; TRBD1 matches at 9 bases. V trimming: 5 bases; J trimming: 5 bases; junction bases outside the gene matches: 6. The length of the CDR3 is 14 residues. Germline CDR1 MNHEY, CDR2 SMNVEV (reference sequence). The CDR3 coding sequence is TGTGCCAGCAGTCACACAGGGGGCGGGGAGACCCAGTACTTC. The encoded protein is CASSHTGGGETQYF.

V gene TRBV21-1 combines with J gene TRBJ2-3; whether TRBD2, the table's D call, matches the DNA was not checked. TRBV21-1 is deemed a pseudogene. This CDR3 region has 15 residues. The CDR3 loop reads CASSKDFRSTDTQYF. In DNA form, the CDR3 reads TGTGCCAGCAGCAAGGACTTCCGTAGCACAGATACGCAGTATTTT.

V is TRBV5-3 and J is TRBJ2-1; TRBD1 is a possible D gene (6 bases). TRBV5-3 is an ORF; its function is uncertain. This CDR3 is built from 14 residues. V lost 0 bases and J 8 bases, leaving 12 bases between the germline ends. The CDR3 protein is CARSLERGTDEQFF. DNA for the CDR3: TGTGCCAGAAGCTTGGAGAGGGGGACGGATGAGCAGTTCTTC.

The chain carries TRBV6-5 and TRBJ1-1, with D maybe TRBD1 (5 bases). The CDR3 is 13 amino acids. V lost 7 bases and J 4 bases, leaving 13 bases between the germline ends. Germline V CDR1 and CDR2: MNHEY, SVGAGI. The DNA of the CDR3 is TGTGCCAGCAAAGACAGCTGGACCACTGAAGCTTTCTTT. Translation: CASKDSWTTEAFF.

The chain is built from TRBV24-1 and TRBJ1-1; D call uncertain. Germline V lookup: CDR1 KGHDR, CDR2 SFDVKD. This CDR3 region has 13 residues. The V end was cut by 7 bases, the J end by 0 bases, with 8 bases between. Here the CDR3 reads CATRGGLNTEAFF. DNA for the CDR3: TGTGCCACCAGGGGAGGGCTGAACACTGAAGCTTTCTTT.

The chain couples TRBV2 to TRBJ2-7, with D unclear. CDR1 is SNHLY, CDR2 FYNNEI, per germline. V was cut by 2 bases and J by 4 bases, with 9 bases left in between. The CDR3 loop spans 13 amino acids. The CDR3 region has the DNA TGTGCCAGCAGTGAACAGGAAGGTTACGAGCAGTACTTC. As protein: CASSEQEGYEQYF.

The chain employs TRBV24-1 and TRBJ2-7; 9 nucleotides line up with TRBD1. The CDR3 is 16 amino acids. The junction had 9 bases not matched to a gene; V was cut back by 3 bases and J by 4 bases. Germline values: CDR1 KGHDR, CDR2 SFDVKD. The CDR3 DNA is TGTGCCACCAGTGATATGGCCGGGACAGGGCGGTACGAGCAGTACTTC. Translating gives CATSDMAGTGRYEQYF.

The CDR3 spells CASSTWTGGPTSGYTF. CDR3 nucleotides: TGTGCCAGCAGCACTTGGACAGGGGGACCTACCTCGGGCTACACCTTC. The rearrangement joins TRBV5-6 to TRBJ1-2, with 10 bases matching TRBD1. V lost 4 bases to trimming and J lost 8 bases; unmatched junction nucleotides: 14. The CDR3 has 16 amino acids. In germline, CDR1 is SGHDT, CDR2 YYEEEE.

The chain carries TRBV3-1 (or the pseudogene TRBV3-2) and TRBJ2-5; D is possibly TRBD2 (6 bases). Between the trimmed V and J ends, which lost 0 bases and 1 base, there was a span of 9 bases. CDR1 LGHDT and CDR2 YNNKEL come from the germline V gene (reference sequence). CDR3 length: 15 amino acids. The DNA for the CDR3 is TGTGCCAGCAGCCAAGATCGGGGGACCCAAGAGACCCAGTACTTC. This translates into CASSQDRGTQETQYF.

The V call is TRBV5-6, the J call TRBJ2-7; maybe TRBD1 (6 bases). Trimming removed 3 bases from V and 4 bases from J, with 14 bases in between. The V gene's germline CDR1 is SGHDT and CDR2 YYEEEE. The length of the CDR3 is 14 residues. The DNA of the CDR3 is TGTGCCAGCAGCTGGACCGGGACACGTTACGAGCAGTACTTC. The encoded protein is CASSWTGTRYEQYF.

This chain links TRBV29-1 with TRBJ2-3; 8 bases match TRBD1. The V and J ends lost 3 bases and 3 bases, in that order; junction bases with no gene match: 5. CDR1 and CDR2 from the germline V gene are SQVTM and ANQGSEA. The CDR3 consists of 14 residues. The CDR3 region is CSVDRGRMTDTQYF. As DNA, the CDR3 is TGCAGCGTTGACAGGGGGCGGATGACAGATACGCAGTATTTT.

V gene TRBV19 combines with J gene TRBJ2-3, with 10 bases lining up with TRBD2. The CDR3 has 16 residues. Germline V CDR1 and CDR2: LNHDA, SQIVND (reference sequence). Unmatched junction bases numbered 7, after V lost 2 bases and J lost 5 bases. Here the CDR3 DNA reads TGTGCCAGTAGTATAAAAGCGGGGGGGCGGAGAGATACGCAGTATTTT. It encodes CASSIKAGGRRDTQYF.

The V and J genes are TRBV4-1 and TRBJ1-1; possibly TRBD1 for D (5 bases). V was trimmed by 0 bases and J by 6 bases, leaving 14 bases between them. Germline values: CDR1 MGHRA, CDR2 YSYEKL. The CDR3 extends over 15 amino acids. The CDR3 spells CASSQEGPGRPEAFF. CDR3 DNA sequence: TGCGCCAGCAGCCAAGAGGGTCCAGGGCGGCCTGAAGCTTTCTTT.

The rearrangement links TRBV5-1 to TRBJ1-1, with D tentatively TRBD1 (6 bases). The CDR3 extends over 14 amino acids. Trimming shortened V by 4 bases and J by 0 bases, and 10 bases separated the two germline ends. Germline V CDR1 and CDR2: SGHRS, YFSETQ. CDR3 sequence (DNA): TGCGCCAGCAGCCAGCAGGGGCTGAACACTGAAGCTTTCTTT. Its protein product is CASSQQGLNTEAFF.

About this clone itself: Other DNA sequences in the sample encode the same CDR3. V is TRBV6-5 and J is TRBJ1-2, with unresolved D. The CDR3 length is 11 residues. Germline CDR1 and CDR2: MNHEY and SVGAGI. The V and J ends lost 4 bases and 5 bases respectively, with 5 bases between them. Written as DNA, the CDR3 is TGTGCCAGCAGTTCAGGATATGGCTACACCTTC. It yields the protein CASSSGYGYTF.

The chain is built from TRBV10-3 and TRBJ2-6; TRBD1 matches 7 bases. This CDR3 is built from 18 residues. V shed 5 bases, J shed 0 bases, and the junction held 10 bases outside the gene matches. Germline CDR1 ENHRY, CDR2 SYGVKD. CDR3 amino acids: CAISLGQLAGSGANVLTF. In nucleotides, the CDR3 is TGTGCCATCAGTTTGGGACAGCTGGCGGGCTCTGGGGCCAACGTCCTGACTTTC.

The chain links TRBV6-1 to TRBJ2-1, with 10 bases matching TRBD1. Trimming removed 2 bases from V and 3 bases from J; junction bases left unmatched: 7. The CDR3 is made up of 17 amino acids. Germline CDR1 is MNHNS and CDR2 is SASEGT. This CDR3 is CASSERWGQGYYNEQFF. For the CDR3, the DNA is TGTGCCAGCAGTGAACGGTGGGGACAGGGGTACTACAATGAGCAGTTCTTC.